A single sample gave rise to the 3 T cell receptor beta chains below, sequenced in a study of technical replicates of blood from a few donors. Produced via immunoSEQ multiplex PCR; TCRdb's table is partial and in-frame only. The data show under 90,000 clones, more than 95% seen once. Sequencing input: T cells isolated from PBMCs. These receptors were taken from a human donor in good health.

The chain employs TRBV9 and TRBJ1-2, with 8 nucleotides matching TRBD1. Germline loops: CDR1 SGDLS, CDR2 YYNGEE. This CDR3 has 12 amino acids. V lost 3 bases to trimming and J lost 7 bases; unmatched junction nucleotides: 2. CDR3: CASSGTGFGYTF. The DNA for the CDR3 is TGTGCCAGCAGCGGGACAGGGTTTGGCTACACCTTC.

The chain couples TRBV5-4 to TRBJ2-3; perhaps TRBD2 as D (6 bases). V dropped 2 bases and J dropped 6 bases, with 10 bases sitting between them. Germline lookup yields CDR1 SGHNT and CDR2 YYREEE (reference sequence). The CDR3 consists of 13 residues. The CDR3 bases are TGTGCCAGCAGCTTCTACGGGAGCGATACGCAGTATTTT. Translating it yields CASSFYGSDTQYF.

J is TRBJ2-2 and V is TRBV11-2; D possibly corresponds to TRBD2 (5 bases). V shed 2 bases and J shed 7 bases, with 14 bases lying between them. CDR1 SGHAT and CDR2 FQNNGV come from the germline V gene. This CDR3 is 15 amino acids long. DNA of the CDR3: TGTGCCAGCAGCTTATACGGATTCCGGGGCGGGGAGCTGTTTTTT. Translating it yields CASSLYGFRGGELFF.